A single T cell receptor beta chain is shown here with its context. Antigen: not known. Using immunoSEQ multiplex PCR, the repertoire was profiled, and TCRdb retains in-frame clones only, with some absent. The repertoire holds around 83,000 clones, with roughly 82% as singletons. This sample is drawn from a study of T cell responses to AZD1222 COVID-19 vaccine. The CDR3 runs to 14 residues. V lost 4 bases and J 2 bases, leaving 8 bases between the germline ends. The V gene's germline CDR1 is MGHDK and CDR2 SYGVNS. Overall study results and limits: Vaccine-related CD4 TCRs covered spike, predominating at 160-218 and 743-854. Repertoires were sampled only after the peak T cell response.

The TCR comes from an adult in good health. Sample: peripheral blood, taken on day 0 of AZD1222 vaccination. This sequence joins TRBV25-1 and TRBJ2-2; D gene uncertain. The CDR3 loop is CASSVLGNTGELFF. Here the CDR3 DNA reads TGTGCCAGCAGTGTTTTAGGTAACACCGGGGAGCTGTTTTTT.